This TCR beta chain was retrieved from a study of blood T cell repertoires in COVID-19. About the study: PBMCs, B-cell-depleted T cells, or T cells were the source of the cDNA or gDNA that made up the material.

Authors' methods: Reference gene primer amplification gave estimated nucleated cell counts. Clones were sequenced by immunoSEQ multiplex PCR, and TCRdb holds only the in-frame ones, with some missing. V, J and clone size were drawn from that table, and D and trimming were deduced from the DNA. The table lists about 120,000 clones, less than 90% of them singletons, with 5% to 7.5% in the top ten. The CDR3 covers 18 residues. This sequence originates from an elderly man with active or convalescent COVID-19. Sequenced sample: peripheral blood. V gene TRBV21-1 combines with J gene TRBJ2-2; the table calls TRBD2, which could not be checked here. TRBV21-1 is a recognized pseudogene. The CDR3 loop is CASTKGRGDSANTGELFF. The CDR3 DNA reads TGTGCCAGCACCAAAGGACGCGGGGACTCAGCGAACACCGGGGAGCTGTTTTTT.